This T cell receptor beta chain was captured in a study of cytomegalovirus exposure and HLA in healthy donors. Findings and limits, study-wide: Several of the most significant clusters appeared, in a later analysis, to be linked to common viral pathogens. Indistinguishable V segments, including TRBV6-2 and TRBV6-3, were excluded. Cytomegalovirus association was assigned to approximately 180 TCR beta chains.

Points on this clone: Its antigen remains unidentified.

The PCR employed 60 Vbeta primers together with 13 Jbeta primers. Clones were sequenced by immunoSEQ multiplex PCR, and TCRdb holds only the in-frame ones, with some missing. The sample records about 110,000 clones, around 73% being singletons. The CDR3 is 16 amino acids. The junction had 8 bases not matched to a gene; V was cut back by 0 bases and J by 6 bases. CDR1 and CDR2 from the germline V gene are SGHTA and FQGNSA. The source is a man younger than 40 in good health and CMV-seronegative. The chain uses TRBV7-2 and TRBJ2-1, with 7 positions matching TRBD2. The sequencing input was PBMCs. The CDR3 nucleotides are TGTGCCAGCAGCTTAGCGGAGGCGGGAGTGGGCAATGAGCAGTTCTTC. Amino acid sequence: CASSLAEAGVGNEQFF.